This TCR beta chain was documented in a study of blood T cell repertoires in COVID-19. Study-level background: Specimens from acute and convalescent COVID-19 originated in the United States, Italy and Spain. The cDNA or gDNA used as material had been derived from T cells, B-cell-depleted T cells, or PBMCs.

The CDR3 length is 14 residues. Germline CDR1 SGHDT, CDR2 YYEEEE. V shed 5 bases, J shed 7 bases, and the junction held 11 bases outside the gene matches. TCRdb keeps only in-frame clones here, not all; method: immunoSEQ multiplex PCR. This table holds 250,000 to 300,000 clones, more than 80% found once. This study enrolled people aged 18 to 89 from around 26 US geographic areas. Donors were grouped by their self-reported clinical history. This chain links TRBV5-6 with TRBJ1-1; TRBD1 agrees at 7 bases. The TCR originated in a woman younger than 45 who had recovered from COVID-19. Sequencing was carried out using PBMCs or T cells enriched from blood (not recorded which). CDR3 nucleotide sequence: TGTGCCAGCAGACCAGGGGGGTTAGTGGGTGAAGCTTTCTTT. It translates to CASRPGGLVGEAFF.